This TCR beta chain was sequenced in a study of CD8 T cells in Susac syndrome. Whole-study findings and limits: As the study acknowledged, the number of individuals who were part of its TCR sequencing and HLA analysis was relatively small.

RNA totalling roughly 0.45 to 1 ug underwent reverse transcription with random hexamers. The amplification used immunoSEQ multiplex PCR on TCR beta CDR3; it spanned 54 Vbeta and 13 Jbeta. A single record per CDR3 protein comes from TCRdb applying MiXCR to the immunoSEQ multiplex PCR reads. The table has 150,000 to 200,000 distinct CDR3 sequences, under 95% seen once. This clonotype was detected once. What it binds is not known. Healthy donors served as age- and sex-matched controls. Isolation of CD8+ and CD4+ T cells was performed negatively, whereas enrichment of TEMRA cells was done by FACS. The CDR3 runs to 16 residues. The germline V gene encodes CDR1 SEHNR and CDR2 FQNEAQ (reference sequence). The germline V and J ends were trimmed by 5 bases and 0 bases, with 16 bases remaining between them.

This rearrangement joins TRBV7-9 to TRBJ2-5; TRBD1 is a possible D gene (6 bases). This sequence originates from a human donor in good health. The sample taken for sequencing was CD4+ T cells from PBMCs. Here the CDR3 reads CASSRRGTQDQETQYF. CDR3 coding DNA: TGTGCCAGCAGCCGACGAGGGACACAAGACCAAGAGACCCAGTACTTC.